A single sample is the source of the 5 T cell receptor beta chains below, sequenced in a study of blood T cells in healthy people across ages. Combining a sample-barcoded 5' primer with a J-beta primer mix, a second PCR ran for about 7 to 12 cycles. One entry per CDR3 protein results from TCRdb running MiXCR on the 5' RACE reads. The table lists roughly 1.9 million distinct CDR3 sequences, approximately 39% of them singletons. Source material: blood. Receptors were obtained from a human donor in good health.

Comments on this clonotype: Being one base from a much bigger clone, this may be a read error. V usage is TRBV12-3 or TRBV12-4 and J usage is TRBJ2-1; D uncertain. The CDR3 extends over 11 amino acids. The CDR3 sequence is CASRYYNEQLF. DNA for the CDR3: TGTGCCAGCAGGTACTACAATGAGCAGTTGTTC.

This clonotype was seen just once. Written as DNA, the CDR3 is TGTGCCAGCAGTTTTCGACAGGGGGTCAGGGAGACCCAGTACTTC. It codes for CASSFRQGVRETQYF. V gene TRBV12-3 or TRBV12-4 combines with J gene TRBJ2-5; 9 bases are a match to TRBD1. This CDR3 is 15 amino acids long. With 3 bases clipped from V and 5 bases from J, the junction kept 7 bases outside the gene matches.

J is TRBJ2-7 and V is TRBV5-1; D call uncertain. Germline assignment: CDR1 SGHRS and CDR2 YFSETQ. The CDR3 is 15 residues long. V was shortened by 0 bases and J by 0 bases, with 10 bases between the two germline ends. The CDR3, as DNA: TGCGCCAGCAGCTTGGGACAAGCTAACTCCTACGAGCAGTACTTC. Translated: CASSLGQANSYEQYF.

The chain employs TRBV5-8 and TRBJ2-7; TRBD1 matches 8 bases. CDR1 is SGHTS and CDR2 is YDEGEE in the germline V gene. This CDR3 spans 14 amino acids. The V segment lost 4 bases and the J segment 3 bases; nucleotides outside the gene matches: 6. The CDR3 protein is CASSVDRELYEQYF. The CDR3, as DNA: TGTGCCAGCAGCGTGGACAGGGAACTCTACGAGCAGTACTTC.

The chain employs TRBV7-2 and TRBJ2-4, with a possible D match to TRBD2 (7 bases). V was cut by 2 bases and J by 9 bases, with 29 bases left in between. There are 19 residues in the CDR3. The germline gives CDR1 SGHTA, CDR2 FQGNSA. CDR3: CASSLLGGGGGGRLGIQYF. The CDR3 DNA sequence: TGTGCCAGCAGCTTATTAGGTGGGGGTGGCGGGGGCCGCCTGGGCATTCAGTACTTC. Full variable domain (remainder filled in from reference TRBV7-2 and TRBJ2-4): GAGVSQSPSNKVTEKGKDVELRCDPISGHTALYWYRQSLGQGLEFLIYFQGNSAPDKSGLPSDRFSAERTGGSVSTLTIQRTQQEDSAVYLCASSLLGGGGGGRLGIQYFGAGTRLSVL.